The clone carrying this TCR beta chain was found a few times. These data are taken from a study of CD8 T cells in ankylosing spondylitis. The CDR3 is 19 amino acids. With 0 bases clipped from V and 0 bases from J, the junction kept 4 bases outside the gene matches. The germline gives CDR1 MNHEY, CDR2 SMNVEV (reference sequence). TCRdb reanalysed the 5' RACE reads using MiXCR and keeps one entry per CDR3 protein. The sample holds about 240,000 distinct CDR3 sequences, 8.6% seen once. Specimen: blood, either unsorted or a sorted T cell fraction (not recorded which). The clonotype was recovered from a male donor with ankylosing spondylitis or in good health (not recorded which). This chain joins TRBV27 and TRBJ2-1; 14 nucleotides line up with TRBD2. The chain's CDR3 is CASSLSGTSGSRSYNEQFF. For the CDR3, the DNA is TGTGCCAGCAGTTTATCGGGGACTAGCGGGAGTCGCTCCTACAATGAGCAGTTCTTC.